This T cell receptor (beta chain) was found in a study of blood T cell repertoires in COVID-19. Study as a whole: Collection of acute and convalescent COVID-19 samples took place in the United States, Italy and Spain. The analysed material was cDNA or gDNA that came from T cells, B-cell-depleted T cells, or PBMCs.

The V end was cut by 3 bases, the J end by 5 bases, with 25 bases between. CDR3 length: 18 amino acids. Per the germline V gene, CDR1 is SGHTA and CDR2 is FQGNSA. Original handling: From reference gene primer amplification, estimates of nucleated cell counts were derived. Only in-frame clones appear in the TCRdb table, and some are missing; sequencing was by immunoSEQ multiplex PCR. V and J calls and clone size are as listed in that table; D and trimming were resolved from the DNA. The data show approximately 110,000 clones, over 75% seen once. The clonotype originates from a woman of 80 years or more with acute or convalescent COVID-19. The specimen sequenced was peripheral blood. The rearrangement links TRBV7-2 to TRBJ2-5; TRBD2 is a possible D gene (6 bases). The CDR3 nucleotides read TGTGCCAGCAGCTTGGTAATGGGCGGGACCACAAATTTGGAGACCCAGTACTTC. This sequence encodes CASSLVMGGTTNLETQYF.